This TCR beta chain was identified in a study of blood T cell repertoires in COVID-19. Study information: Acute and convalescent COVID-19 specimens originated in the United States, Italy and Spain. In each case, the material was cDNA or gDNA derived from T cells, B-cell-depleted T cells, or PBMCs.

The protocol was immunoSEQ multiplex PCR, while the TCRdb copy is restricted to in-frame clones and leaves out a portion. This table holds approximately 150,000 clones, roughly 84% found once. Germline CDR1 SGHRS, CDR2 YFSETQ. Trimming pared 5 bases from V and 4 bases from J, leaving 10 bases between. The CDR3 is 13 residues long. Sequenced input: peripheral blood. This receptor was obtained from a man aged 55 to 69 with acute or convalescent COVID-19. The genes are TRBV5-1 and TRBJ1-3; D is unresolved. The CDR3: CASRQFSGNTIYF. In DNA form, the CDR3 reads TGCGCCAGCAGACAATTTTCCGGAAACACCATATATTTT.